This TCR beta chain was profiled in a study of identical twins. There are many counts of this clonotype. The antigen remains undetermined. Germline V lookup: CDR1 KGHDR, CDR2 SFDVKD. CDR3 length: 14 residues. The V gene lost 4 bases and the J gene lost 4 bases, with 10 bases spanning the gap. A universal primer site was created by template switching, with the cDNA bearing unique molecular identifiers. MiXCR, run by TCRdb on the 5' RACE reads, gives a single entry per CDR3 protein. Among 200,000 to 250,000 distinct CDR3 sequences, 7.5% were seen once, and the ten largest hold around 1.8%. Study results and caveats: The abundant beta clonotypes from cord blood had fewer insertions, and memory repertoires had none of this. A cross-sectional statistical analysis, not follow-up of the same donors, supported the conclusions.

The sample was also reused in another study, on yellow fever vaccine responses in identical twins.

The gene calls are TRBV24-1 and TRBJ2-1; D is possibly TRBD1 (6 bases). Sequencing input: memory (CD45RO+) T cells sorted from blood. The receptor was isolated from a woman younger than 35 in good health. Here the CDR3 reads CATSDFDRYNEQFF. The CDR3 DNA follows: TGTGCCACCAGTGACTTTGACAGGTACAATGAGCAGTTCTTC.